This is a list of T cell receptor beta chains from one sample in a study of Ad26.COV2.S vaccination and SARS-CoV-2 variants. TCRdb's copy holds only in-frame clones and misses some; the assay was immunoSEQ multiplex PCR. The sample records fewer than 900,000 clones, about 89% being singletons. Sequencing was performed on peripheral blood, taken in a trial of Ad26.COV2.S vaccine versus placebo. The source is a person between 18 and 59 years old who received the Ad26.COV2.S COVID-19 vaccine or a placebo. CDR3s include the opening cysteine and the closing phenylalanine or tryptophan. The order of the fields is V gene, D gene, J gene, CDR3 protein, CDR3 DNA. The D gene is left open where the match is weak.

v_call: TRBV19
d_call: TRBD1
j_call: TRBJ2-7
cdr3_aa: CASSPRRGQLPYEQYF
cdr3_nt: TGTGCCAGTAGTCCCCGAAGGGGACAGCTACCCTACGAGCAGTACTTC

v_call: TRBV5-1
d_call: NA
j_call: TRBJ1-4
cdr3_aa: CASSLGGQRATNEKLFF
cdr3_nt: TGCGCCAGCAGCTTGGGCGGACAAAGAGCAACTAATGAAAAACTGTTTTTT

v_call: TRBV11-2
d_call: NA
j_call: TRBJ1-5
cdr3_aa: CASSLDRGGQPQHF
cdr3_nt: TGTGCCAGCAGCTTAGACAGGGGTGGACAGCCCCAGCATTTT

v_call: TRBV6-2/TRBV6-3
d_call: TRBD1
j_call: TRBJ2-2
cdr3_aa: CASSYQGAVTGELFF
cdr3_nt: TGTGCCAGCAGTTACCAGGGGGCGGTCACCGGGGAGCTGTTTTTT

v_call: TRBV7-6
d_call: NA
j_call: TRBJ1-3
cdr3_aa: CASSSAGRGRRTGNTIYF
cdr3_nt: TGTGCCAGCAGCTCCGCTGGGAGGGGACGTAGAACTGGAAACACCATATATTTT

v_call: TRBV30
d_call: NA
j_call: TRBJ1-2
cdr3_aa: CAWSVRLGTNYGYTF
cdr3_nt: TGTGCCTGGAGTGTAAGGTTAGGAACTAACTATGGCTACACCTTC

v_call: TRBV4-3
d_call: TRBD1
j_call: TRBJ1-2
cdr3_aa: CASSSQTGGLSGYTF
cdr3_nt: TGCGCCAGCAGCAGCCAGACAGGGGGCCTCAGTGGCTACACCTTC

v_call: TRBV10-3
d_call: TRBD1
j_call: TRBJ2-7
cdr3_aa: CAISGQGKDEQYF
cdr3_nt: TGTGCCATCAGTGGACAGGGGAAGGACGAGCAGTACTTC

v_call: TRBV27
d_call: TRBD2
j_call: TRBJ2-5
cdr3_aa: CASSLLPSGGYQETQYF
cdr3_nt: TGTGCCAGCAGTTTACTCCCTAGCGGGGGTTACCAAGAGACCCAGTACTTC

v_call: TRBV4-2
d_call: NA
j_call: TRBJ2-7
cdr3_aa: CASSQSPGYEQYF
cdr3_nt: TGTGCCAGCAGCCAAAGTCCCGGCTACGAGCAGTACTTC

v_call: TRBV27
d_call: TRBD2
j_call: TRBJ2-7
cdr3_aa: CASTRTSGSPGLYEQYF
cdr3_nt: TGTGCCAGCACTCGGACTAGCGGGAGTCCCGGTCTGTACGAGCAGTACTTC

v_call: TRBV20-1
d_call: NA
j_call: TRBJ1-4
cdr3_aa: CSASGTETNEKLFF
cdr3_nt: TGCAGTGCTAGTGGGACCGAAACTAATGAAAAACTGTTTTTT

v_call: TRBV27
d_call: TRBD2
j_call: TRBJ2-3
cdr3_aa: CASSYASGGAFTQYF
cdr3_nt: TGTGCCAGCAGTTACGCTAGCGGGGGGGCCTTTACGCAGTATTTT

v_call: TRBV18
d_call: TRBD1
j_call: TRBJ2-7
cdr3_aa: CASSLDRGDEQYF
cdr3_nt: TGTGCCAGCTCACTTGACAGGGGCGACGAGCAGTACTTC

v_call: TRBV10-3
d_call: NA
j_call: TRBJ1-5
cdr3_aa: CATGGGLDQPQHF
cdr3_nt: TGTGCCACCGGGGGGGGGCTCGATCAGCCCCAGCATTTT

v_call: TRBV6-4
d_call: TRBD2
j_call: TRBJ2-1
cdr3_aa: CATSRDYYNEQFF
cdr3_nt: TGTGCCACGTCTCGGGACTACTACAATGAGCAGTTCTTC

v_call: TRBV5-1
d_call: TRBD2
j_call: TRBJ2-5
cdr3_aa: CASSFSGGQETQYF
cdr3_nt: TGCGCCAGCAGCTTTAGCGGGGGCCAAGAGACCCAGTACTTC

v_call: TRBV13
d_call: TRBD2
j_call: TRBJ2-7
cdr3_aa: CASSETSGYEQYF
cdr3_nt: TGTGCCAGCAGCGAGACTAGCGGCTACGAGCAGTACTTC

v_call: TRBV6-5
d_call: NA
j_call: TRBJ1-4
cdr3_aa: CASSPSEATNKKLFF
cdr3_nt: TGTGCCAGCAGCCCAAGCGAGGCAACTAATAAAAAACTGTTTTTT

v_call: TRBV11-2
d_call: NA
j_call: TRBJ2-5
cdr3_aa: CASSMSRVETQYF
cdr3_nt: TGTGCCAGCAGCATGAGTAGGGTGGAGACCCAGTACTTC

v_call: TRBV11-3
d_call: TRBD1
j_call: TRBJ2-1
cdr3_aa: CASSPGQGSEQFF
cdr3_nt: TGTGCCAGCAGCCCCGGACAGGGCAGTGAGCAGTTCTTC

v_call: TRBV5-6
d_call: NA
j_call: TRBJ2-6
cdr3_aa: CASSLSRGEWGANVLTF
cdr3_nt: TGTGCCAGCAGCTTGAGTCGAGGGGAGTGGGGGGCCAACGTCCTGACTTTC

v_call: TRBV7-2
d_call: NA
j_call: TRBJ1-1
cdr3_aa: CASSPGAGKVEAFF
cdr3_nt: TGTGCCAGCAGCCCCGGGGCAGGGAAAGTTGAAGCTTTCTTT

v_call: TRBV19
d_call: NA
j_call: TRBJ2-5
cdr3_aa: CASSYRGKETQYF
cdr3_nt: TGTGCCAGTAGTTATAGAGGGAAAGAGACCCAGTACTTC

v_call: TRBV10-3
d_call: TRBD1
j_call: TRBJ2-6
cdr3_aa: CASRQGDGANVLTF
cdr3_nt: TGTGCCTCAAGACAGGGGGATGGGGCCAACGTCCTGACTTTC